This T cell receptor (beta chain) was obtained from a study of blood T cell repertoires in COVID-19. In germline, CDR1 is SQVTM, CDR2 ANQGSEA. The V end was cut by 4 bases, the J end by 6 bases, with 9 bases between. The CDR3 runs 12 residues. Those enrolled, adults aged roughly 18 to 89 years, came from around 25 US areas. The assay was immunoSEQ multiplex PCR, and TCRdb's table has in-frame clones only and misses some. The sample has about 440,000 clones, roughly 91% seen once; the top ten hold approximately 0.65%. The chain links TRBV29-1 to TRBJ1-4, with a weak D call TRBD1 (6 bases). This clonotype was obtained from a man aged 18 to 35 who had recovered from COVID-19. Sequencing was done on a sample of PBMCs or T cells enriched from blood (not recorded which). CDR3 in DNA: TGCAGCGTTGGGGGGCTTGATGAAAAACTGTTTTTT. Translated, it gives CSVGGLDEKLFF.